The 18 T cell receptor beta chains reported below all come from one sample, sequenced in a study of cytomegalovirus exposure and HLA in healthy donors. In the PCR, 60 Vbeta and 13 Jbeta primers were used. The repertoire was sequenced with immunoSEQ multiplex PCR; TCRdb's copy has only in-frame clones and lacks some. The data show 95,000 to 150,000 clones, approximately 76% seen once. Input material: PBMCs. The source of these receptors is a man aged 55 to 70 in good health and CMV-seropositive.

CDR3 bases: TGTGCCAGCAGCTTAGCACTAGCGGGGGGAACAGATACGCAGTATTTT. Translation: CASSLALAGGTDTQYF. This chain joins TRBV7-9 and TRBJ2-3; the match to TRBD2 covers 12 bases. CDR1 is SEHNR, CDR2 FQNEAQ, per germline (reference sequence). This CDR3 spans 16 amino acids. Unmatched junction bases numbered 1, after V lost 0 bases and J lost 3 bases.

The gene calls are TRBV28 and TRBJ2-7, with 11 bases matching TRBD2. The CDR3 is 17 residues long. Germline V gives CDR1 MDHEN, CDR2 SYDVKM. Trimming took 7 bases from V and 6 from J; bases not matched to a gene: 17. CDR3 DNA sequence: TGTGCCAGCACCAATAGCGGGAGGGCCCTCCTCTCCACCGAGCAGTACTTC. Its protein is CASTNSGRALLSTEQYF.

The chain uses TRBV4-2 and TRBJ1-4; no clear D. Trimming removed 0 bases at V and 6 bases at J, with 11 bases between. CDR3 size: 15 residues. Per the germline V gene, CDR1 is LGHNA and CDR2 is YNFKEQ. The CDR3 is CASSQDGDTDEKLFF. Here the CDR3 DNA reads TGTGCCAGCAGCCAAGATGGTGACACCGATGAAAAACTGTTTTTT.

The V call is TRBV5-1, the J call TRBJ1-1, with D tentatively TRBD1 (6 bases). Trimming removed 0 bases at V and 1 base at J, with 13 bases between. CDR1 is SGHRS, CDR2 YFSETQ, per germline. The CDR3 runs 16 residues. CDR3 sequence: CASSLEPGTRNTEAFF. CDR3 bases: TGCGCCAGCAGCTTGGAGCCAGGGACAAGGAACACTGAAGCTTTCTTT.

This sequence joins TRBV28 and TRBJ1-5; D call uncertain. The V gene lost 10 bases and the J gene lost 6 bases, with 16 bases spanning the gap. In germline, CDR1 is MDHEN, CDR2 SYDVKM. The length of the CDR3 is 13 residues. CDR3 nucleotides: TGTGCCACCCACGGAGAGGGTGGTCAGCCCCAGCATTTT. This codes for CATHGEGGQPQHF.

The chain couples TRBV7-2 to TRBJ2-6, with D possibly being TRBD2 (5 bases). Looked up from germline, CDR1 is SGHTA and CDR2 is FQGNSA. There are 15 residues in the CDR3. V was shortened by 1 base and J by 2 bases, with 6 bases between the two germline ends. In DNA form, the CDR3 reads TGTGCCAGCAGCTTAGACGGGACTGGGGCCAACGTCCTGACTTTC. It is translated as CASSLDGTGANVLTF.

The chain combines TRBV18 with TRBJ2-3; TRBD1 aligns across 10 bases. CDR3 length: 16 residues. Trimming cost V 2 bases and J 1 base; bases outside gene matches: 3. CDR1 and CDR2 (germline): KGHSH, LQKENI. In DNA, the CDR3 is TGTGCCAGCTCACCATCTGGGACAGGGGGCACAGATACGCAGTATTTT. Its translation: CASSPSGTGGTDTQYF.

The rearrangement uses TRBV5-1 and TRBJ1-4; 11 bases match TRBD1. V gave up 3 bases and J gave up 8 bases; unmatched junction bases: 15. The CDR3 extends over 18 amino acids. CDR1 and CDR2 from the germline V gene are SGHRS and YFSETQ. The DNA for the CDR3 is TGCGCCAGCAGCTCGAGGACAGGGGGCGGGGGGGCATCCGAAAAACTGTTTTTT. Translating it yields CASSSRTGGGGASEKLFF.

In nucleotides, the CDR3 is TGTGCCAGCAGGGACAGCTATAATTCACCCCTCCACTTT. This sequence encodes CASRDSYNSPLHF. The genes are TRBV6-1 and TRBJ1-6; tentative D call: TRBD1 (6 bases). Germline-derived CDR1 and CDR2 are MNHNS and SASEGT. The CDR3 runs 13 residues. Trimming cost V 6 bases and J 3 bases, with 6 bases left between them.

The V call is TRBV2, the J call TRBJ1-2, with 7 bases identical to TRBD1. After removal of 6 bases from V and 4 bases from J, the junction contained 11 bases not matched to a gene. CDR1 SNHLY and CDR2 FYNNEI come from the germline V gene. This CDR3 contains 15 residues. CDR3 sequence: CASRPLDREGYGYTF. The CDR3 DNA is TGTGCCAGCAGACCCCTTGACAGGGAAGGCTATGGCTACACCTTC.

This chain uses TRBV27 with TRBJ1-2; D not certain. This CDR3 spans 14 amino acids. CDR1 and CDR2 from the germline V gene are MNHEY and SMNVEV (reference sequence). V shed 0 bases and J shed 2 bases, with 7 bases lying between them. CDR3 amino acids: CASSLSGGNYGYTF. The CDR3 DNA reads as TGTGCCAGCAGTTTATCGGGAGGGAACTATGGCTACACCTTC.

This clone has just one count. The rearrangement uses TRBV5-1 and TRBJ2-1; 8 positions agree with TRBD2. CDR3 length: 16 amino acids. Germline CDR1 is SGHRS and CDR2 is YFSETQ. V trimming: 0 bases; J trimming: 4 bases; junction bases outside the gene matches: 6. The CDR3 sequence: CASSLELLAGYNEQFF. As DNA, the CDR3 is TGCGCCAGCAGCTTGGAGCTCCTAGCGGGTTACAATGAGCAGTTCTTC.

This chain connects TRBV6-1 to TRBJ2-3; D is uncertain. This CDR3 region has 12 residues. CDR1 MNHNS and CDR2 SASEGT come from the germline V gene. V lost 7 bases to trimming and J lost 2 bases, with 7 bases between them. In DNA form, the CDR3 reads TGTGCCAGCACCCCTTCCACAGATACGCAGTATTTT. This gives the protein CASTPSTDTQYF.

The rearrangement links TRBV10-3 to TRBJ1-6, with a weak D call TRBD1 (6 bases). The ends were cut back, 6 bases at V and 0 bases at J, with 9 bases in the middle. The germline CDR1 and CDR2 sequences are ENHRY and SYGVKD. The CDR3 totals 15 residues. The CDR3 reads CAIRPDSSYNSPLHF. The CDR3 bases are TGTGCCATCAGGCCGGACAGCTCCTATAATTCACCCCTCCACTTT.

This chain connects TRBV30 to TRBJ1-2, with a tentative D call TRBD1 (6 bases). Deletions cut 7 bases from V and 5 bases from J, with 11 bases between. The CDR3 length is 11 residues. Germline-derived CDR1 and CDR2 are GTSNPN and SVGIG (reference sequence). The CDR3 here is CASTGKYGYTF. For the CDR3, the DNA is TGTGCCTCTACAGGGAAGTATGGCTACACCTTC.

The rearrangement joins TRBV12-5 to TRBJ2-3; a weak D match, TRBD2 (6 bases). Trimming removed 5 bases at V and 4 bases at J, with 7 bases between. The CDR3 sequence is 12 residues long. Germline CDR1 LGHNT, CDR2 FRNRAP. The CDR3 region is CASGPGADTQYF. Here the CDR3 DNA reads TGTGCTAGTGGTCCGGGGGCAGATACGCAGTATTTT. Together with reference TRBV12-5 and TRBJ2-3, the CDR3 gives the full variable domain: DARVTQTPRHKVTEMGQEVTMRCQPILGHNTVFWYRQTMMQGLELLAYFRNRAPLDDSGMPKDRFSAEMPDATLATLKIQPSEPRDSAVYFCASGPGADTQYFGPGTRLTVL.

This clone was seen just once. V and J are TRBV4-1 and TRBJ1-2; TRBD1 matches at 9 bases. Germline V gives CDR1 MGHRA, CDR2 YSYEKL. Germline trimming cut 2 bases from V and 4 bases from J; bases unmatched to any gene: 5. The CDR3 length is 15 residues. The CDR3 protein is CASSQSDRGVYGYTF. In DNA form, the CDR3 reads TGCGCCAGCAGCCAATCGGACAGGGGTGTCTATGGCTACACCTTC.

V gene TRBV9 combines with J gene TRBJ1-3, with D possibly TRBD1 on 5 matching bases. V was shortened by 1 base and J by 4 bases, with 9 bases between the two germline ends. CDR1 and CDR2 (germline): SGDLS, YYNGEE. The length of the CDR3 is 14 residues. CDR3 in DNA: TGTGCCAGCAGCGTATCAGGGCAAGGAAACACCATATATTTT. This sequence encodes CASSVSGQGNTIYF.